This TCR beta chain was observed in a study of response to subunit inactivated influenza vaccine. This clonotype has a handful of counts. Trimming left V 6 bases short and J 5 bases short, with 11 bases between. This CDR3 region has 13 residues. The germline gives CDR1 MDHEN, CDR2 SYDVKM. MiXCR, run by TCRdb on the RT-PCR reads, gives a single entry per CDR3 protein. The table lists about 520,000 distinct CDR3 sequences, about 25% of them singletons. Sequenced material: CD4+ T cells sorted from PBMCs, taken approximately 5 days after vaccination. The clonotype comes from a man between 45 and 60 years old who received an inactivated influenza vaccine. The chain couples TRBV28 to TRBJ1-3; no definite D call. This CDR3 reads CASRFTDRNTIYF. The CDR3 bases are TGTGCCAGCAGGTTCACTGATCGAAACACCATATATTTT.